A selection of T cell receptor beta chains follows, all from one sample in a study of identical twins. A single record per CDR3 protein comes from TCRdb applying MiXCR to the 5' RACE reads. In the table there are 200,000 to 250,000 distinct CDR3 sequences, about an eighth of which are singletons. Sequencing input: memory (CD45RO+) T cells sorted from blood. Receptors were obtained from a woman younger than 30 in good health. The CDR3 runs from the conserved cysteine through the conserved F or W.

v_call	cdr3_length	j_call	cdr3_aa
TRBV10-3	13	TRBJ2-1	CAISQTDYNEQFF
TRBV6-6	13	TRBJ2-7	CASSYGDTYEQYF
TRBV6-5	16	TRBJ2-5	CASSYLAGGPQETQYF
TRBV5-1	13	TRBJ2-4	CASSLSQKNIQYF
TRBV7-6	17	TRBJ2-1	CASSLVLGLAGDNEQFF
TRBV29-1	14	TRBJ2-3	CSASGRANTDTQYF
TRBV11-1	20	TRBJ2-3	CASSSGRKSGTRISTDTQYF
TRBV5-1	14	TRBJ2-2	CASRTSSNTGELFF
TRBV30	11	TRBJ1-1	CAWKMGHEAFF
TRBV29-1	11	TRBJ1-4	CSAGGYEKLFF
TRBV25-1	13	TRBJ1-1	CASRDRGAQEAFF
TRBV20-1	13	TRBJ1-5	CSARYSVRQPQHF
TRBV12-3/TRBV12-4	12	TRBJ1-5	CASAPGNQPQHF
TRBV20-1	18	TRBJ2-1	CSASPTSGKTPFNNEQFF
TRBV12-5	12	TRBJ2-1	CASQDGGNEQFF
TRBV9	18	TRBJ2-1	CASSLEDQREDLGNEQFF
TRBV6-5	14	TRBJ1-4	CASSSQGADEKLFF
TRBV10-3	12	TRBJ2-1	CAISETSVEQFF
TRBV5-6	15	TRBJ2-2	CASSWSGGATGELFF
TRBV7-2	14	TRBJ2-2	CASSLDRGIGELFF
TRBV7-3	15	TRBJ2-3	CASSPQGGVTDTQYF
TRBV29-1	13	TRBJ2-1	CSVGTGYLNEQFF
TRBV5-1	15	TRBJ2-1	CASSLYSGRANEQFF
TRBV7-3	13	TRBJ1-6	CASSAASATPLHF
TRBV27	19	TRBJ2-6	CASSLMSTGAYSGANVLTF
TRBV5-1	14	TRBJ2-7	CASSHQVGPYEQYF
TRBV10-3	17	TRBJ2-3	CAISVRRGGDYTDTQYF
TRBV9	15	TRBJ2-5	CASSVGLAWEETQYF
TRBV20-1	16	TRBJ2-3	CSARWLAGGLTDTQYF
TRBV9	15	TRBJ1-2	CASSVEIGSNYGYTF
TRBV5-1	14	TRBJ2-1	CASSLGEVYNEQFF
TRBV10-1	15	TRBJ2-1	CASSEQSDTGSRRVF
TRBV7-2	13	TRBJ2-3	CASSLGVRDTQYF
TRBV5-1	15	TRBJ2-7	CTSSLGLGLIYEQYF
TRBV4-3	11	TRBJ2-7	CASSQDPVEYF
TRBV29-1	14	TRBJ2-1	CSVDREVFHNEQFF
TRBV7-9	17	TRBJ2-3	CASSPLAGGRSTDTQYF
TRBV28	15	TRBJ1-1	CASSLYTGGFTEAFF
TRBV7-6	18	TRBJ2-3	CASSLRTSGSLSTDTQYF
TRBV7-3	15	TRBJ2-2	CASSLGGNRGGELFF
TRBV15	14	TRBJ1-4	CATRKGSLNEKLFF
TRBV5-6	17	TRBJ2-2	CASSLERRQYYTGELFF
TRBV12-3/TRBV12-4	14	TRBJ2-7	CASSYGTGSYEQYF
TRBV9	15	TRBJ1-2	CASSPRTGSVGGYTF
TRBV29-1	13	TRBJ2-7	CSVRQGGYYEQYF
TRBV6-1	18	TRBJ2-6	CASGRLRGRLSGANVLTF
TRBV4-2	17	TRBJ1-6	CASSQDRLGQGNSPLHF
TRBV24-1	12	TRBJ2-1	CATSGSNNEQFF
TRBV7-9	16	TRBJ2-1	CASSLGGTSEGKEQFF
TRBV5-1	14	TRBJ2-3	CASSLDREGDTQYF